These T cell receptor beta chains were read from a single sample in a study of blood T cell repertoires in COVID-19. Generated by immunoSEQ multiplex PCR, the TCRdb table keeps only in-frame clones and is missing some. The sample records hundreds of thousands of clones, roughly 76% being singletons. The specimen sequenced was peripheral blood. Receptor source: an elderly woman with COVID-19, enrolled during active disease. Each CDR3 is given with its conserved first and last residue. A D gene is named only where the DNA matches it firmly. The size field is filled for only some rows; it gives once, few, many or a size class.

J gene | V gene | D gene | CDR3 length | clone size | CDR3 protein | CDR3 DNA
TRBJ1-1 | TRBV9 | - | 17 | - | CASDRARGAGASTEAFF | TGTGCCAGCGACAGAGCCCGGGGGGCGGGGGCTAGCACTGAAGCTTTCTTT
TRBJ2-5 | TRBV23-1 | - | 14 | - | CASSSPRESETQYF | TGCGCCAGCAGTTCCCCCCGGGAGTCAGAGACCCAGTACTTC
TRBJ1-2 | TRBV21-1 | - | 13 | - | CASSDHRVYGYTF | TGTGCCAGCAGCGATCACCGGGTCTATGGCTACACCTTC
TRBJ1-2 | TRBV19 | - | 13 | - | CASSPQYHYGYTF | TGTGCCAGTAGTCCCCAGTATCACTATGGCTACACCTTC
TRBJ1-4 | TRBV5-4 | - | 15 | - | CASSYRQADNEKLFF | TGTGCCAGCAGCTACCGACAGGCCGATAATGAAAAACTGTTTTTT
TRBJ2-5 | TRBV5-1 | - | 14 | - | CASSLGGAQETQYF | TGCGCCAGCAGCTTGGGTGGGGCCCAAGAGACCCAGTACTTC
TRBJ2-5 | TRBV9 | - | 17 | - | CASSPVALNPARETQYF | TGTGCCAGCAGCCCCGTAGCCCTCAATCCTGCACGGGAGACCCAGTACTTC
TRBJ2-7 | TRBV7-2 | - | 14 | - | CASSLAGKPYEQYF | TGTGCCAGCAGCTTAGCCGGGAAACCCTACGAGCAGTACTTC
TRBJ2-7 | TRBV7-2 | - | 15 | once | CASSLVGTNSYEQYF | TGTGCCAGCAGCTTAGTGGGGACAAACTCCTACGAGCAGTACTTC
TRBJ2-2 | TRBV24-1 | - | 14 | - | CATSETGNTGELFF | TGTGCCACCAGTGAGACAGGCAACACCGGGGAGCTGTTTTTT
TRBJ2-5 | TRBV28 | - | 16 | - | CASSPGGGTAIGAQYF | TGTGCCAGCAGTCCCGGTGGAGGGACAGCCATTGGGGCCCAGTACTTC
TRBJ2-1 | TRBV29-1 | TRBD2 | 14 | - | CSVVAAGGFYEQFF | TGCAGCGTTGTGGCAGCGGGGGGGTTCTATGAGCAGTTCTTC
TRBJ2-3 | TRBV5-1 | - | 17 | - | CASSLERAIISTDTQYF | TGCGCCAGCAGCTTGGAGAGGGCGATTATTAGCACAGATACGCAGTATTTT
TRBJ1-2 | TRBV7-3 | TRBD1 | 17 | - | CASSLKGQGELGDGYTF | TGTGCCAGCAGCTTAAAGGGACAGGGGGAACTCGGTGATGGCTACACCTTC